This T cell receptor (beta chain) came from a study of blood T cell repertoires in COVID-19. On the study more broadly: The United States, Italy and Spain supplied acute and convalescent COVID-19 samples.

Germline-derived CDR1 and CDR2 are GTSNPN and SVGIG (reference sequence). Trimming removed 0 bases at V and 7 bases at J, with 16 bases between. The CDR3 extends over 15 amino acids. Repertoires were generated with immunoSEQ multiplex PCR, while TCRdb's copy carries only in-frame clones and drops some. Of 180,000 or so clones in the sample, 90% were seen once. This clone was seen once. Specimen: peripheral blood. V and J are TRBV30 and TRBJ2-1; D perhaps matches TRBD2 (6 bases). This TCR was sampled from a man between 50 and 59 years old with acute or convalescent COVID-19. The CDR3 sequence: CAWSVRGKWGNEQFF. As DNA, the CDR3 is TGTGCCTGGAGTGTACGCGGGAAGTGGGGGAATGAGCAGTTCTTC.